Included here is one T cell receptor (beta chain) sequence, with context. Its specificity is unknown. Losses at the gene ends were 0 bases for V and 6 bases for J; bases not matched to a gene: 4. From germline, CDR1 is LNHNV and CDR2 YYDKDF (reference sequence). CDR3 size: 16 residues. The data derive from a study of T-cell reconstitution after alpha-beta-depleted transplantation in children. Study-wide results and limits: It was newly produced T cells that mostly accounted for T-cell counts and diversity one year after transplant. Two months or so post-transplant, alpha-beta T cells reportedly derived from several hundred expanded graft clones. Recipient T cells and thymic progenitors that survived gave rise to the high TCRbeta diversity observed at day 60 in some patients.

Molecular barcoding with unique molecular identifiers was used for the TCRbeta library. TCRdb reprocessed the PCR reads via MiXCR and lists one record per CDR3 protein. The sample has just over 950,000 distinct CDR3 sequences; about 26% are singletons. The rearrangement links TRBV15 to TRBJ1-5; 11 bases match TRBD1. Sequenced here: PBMCs, mostly from graft donor cells, sampled 360 days after TCRalphabeta/CD19-depleted stem cell transplant. The TCR sequence derives from a boy younger than two who had a stem cell transplant for SCID, so the T cells may come from the graft donor. CDR3 residues: CATSRDPGTGGQPQHF. The CDR3 coding sequence is TGTGCCACCAGCAGAGATCCCGGGACAGGGGGTCAGCCCCAGCATTTT.